What follows are 4 T cell receptor beta chains derived from one specimen sequenced in a study of cytomegalovirus exposure and HLA in healthy donors. PCR was performed using 60 Vbeta and 13 Jbeta primers. Libraries were prepared by immunoSEQ multiplex PCR; TCRdb keeps only in-frame clonotypes and omits some of them. The sample records about 94,000 clones, around 80% being singletons. Sequencing was performed on PBMCs. All receptors come from a woman between 55 and 75 years old in good health and CMV-seronegative.

The sample holds one count of this clone. The genes are TRBV5-6 and TRBJ2-7; no firm D call. Germline V gene sequence: CDR1 SGHDT, CDR2 YYEEEE. Trimming took off 0 bases at V and 1 base at J, with 11 bases between the two ends. This CDR3 contains 15 residues. Written as DNA, the CDR3 is TGTGCCAGCAGCTTGGTAAGTCTAACTTCCTACGAGCAGTACTTC. This codes for CASSLVSLTSYEQYF.

CDR3 residues: CASSWMTGVGETQYF. The CDR3 nucleotides read TGCGCCAGCAGCTGGATGACAGGGGTCGGGGAGACCCAGTACTTC. This rearrangement joins TRBV5-1 to TRBJ2-5; 8 nucleotides line up with TRBD1. The CDR3 is made up of 15 amino acids. Germline-derived CDR1 and CDR2 are SGHRS and YFSETQ. The junction had 9 bases not matched to a gene; V was cut back by 3 bases and J by 5 bases. Full variable domain (rest looked up from reference TRBV5-1 and TRBJ2-5): KAGVTQTPRYLIKTRGQQVTLSCSPISGHRSVSWYQQTPGQGLQFLFEYFSETQRNKGNFPGRFSGRQFSNSRSEMNVSTLELGDSALYLCASSWMTGVGETQYFGPGTRLLVL.

Written as DNA, the CDR3 is TGTGCCACCAGCAGAGGGGTACTGGACAGCTACTCCTACGAGCAGTACTTC. It specifies CATSRGVLDSYSYEQYF. The chain uses TRBV15 and TRBJ2-7; D is possibly TRBD1 (6 bases). Germline V gene data show CDR1 as LNHNV and CDR2 as YYDKDF (reference sequence). The CDR3 length is 17 residues. Trimming stripped 1 base from V and 0 bases from J, with 16 bases between.

The V gene is TRBV10-3, the J gene TRBJ2-2, with 7 bases lining up with TRBD1. Trimming took 6 bases from V and 7 from J; bases not matched to a gene: 8. CDR3 length: 14 residues. The germline V gene encodes CDR1 ENHRY and CDR2 SYGVKD. CDR3 amino acids: CAIRDGTDIGELFF. The CDR3 bases are TGTGCCATCAGGGACGGGACAGACATCGGGGAGCTGTTTTTT.